One TCR beta chain is described in this entry. Antigen unknown. These data belong to a study of CD8+CD57+ T cells in acquired aplastic anemia. Study as a whole: Each DNA sample taken from sorted CD4+ and CD8+ cells came to approximately 3 ug on average. Study conclusions and caveats: Both patients and controls carried the same twenty-nine CD8+ CDR3 sequences. Patients and controls had CD8+ Simpson's diversity values that were not significantly distinct.

CDR1 SNHLY and CDR2 FYNNEI come from the germline V gene. With 6 bases clipped from V and 14 bases from J, the junction kept 4 bases outside the gene matches. The CDR3 is made up of 11 amino acids. TCR beta VDJ and CDR3 profiles were obtained from a genomic DNA template. From the reads, TCRdb called clonotypes with MiXCR, one entry per CDR3 protein. The sample lists roughly 86,000 distinct CDR3 sequences, about half seen once, with approximately 60% in the top ten. The J gene is TRBJ1-6, the V gene TRBV2; 7 positions match TRBD1. This TCR was recovered from a human donor in good health, serving as a control. Material: sorted CD4+, CD8+, or CD8+CD57+ T cells (not recorded which) from PBMCs. The CDR3 nucleotides read TGTGCCAGCAGGACAGGGCAAACCCTCCACTTT. Translation gives CASRTGQTLHF.